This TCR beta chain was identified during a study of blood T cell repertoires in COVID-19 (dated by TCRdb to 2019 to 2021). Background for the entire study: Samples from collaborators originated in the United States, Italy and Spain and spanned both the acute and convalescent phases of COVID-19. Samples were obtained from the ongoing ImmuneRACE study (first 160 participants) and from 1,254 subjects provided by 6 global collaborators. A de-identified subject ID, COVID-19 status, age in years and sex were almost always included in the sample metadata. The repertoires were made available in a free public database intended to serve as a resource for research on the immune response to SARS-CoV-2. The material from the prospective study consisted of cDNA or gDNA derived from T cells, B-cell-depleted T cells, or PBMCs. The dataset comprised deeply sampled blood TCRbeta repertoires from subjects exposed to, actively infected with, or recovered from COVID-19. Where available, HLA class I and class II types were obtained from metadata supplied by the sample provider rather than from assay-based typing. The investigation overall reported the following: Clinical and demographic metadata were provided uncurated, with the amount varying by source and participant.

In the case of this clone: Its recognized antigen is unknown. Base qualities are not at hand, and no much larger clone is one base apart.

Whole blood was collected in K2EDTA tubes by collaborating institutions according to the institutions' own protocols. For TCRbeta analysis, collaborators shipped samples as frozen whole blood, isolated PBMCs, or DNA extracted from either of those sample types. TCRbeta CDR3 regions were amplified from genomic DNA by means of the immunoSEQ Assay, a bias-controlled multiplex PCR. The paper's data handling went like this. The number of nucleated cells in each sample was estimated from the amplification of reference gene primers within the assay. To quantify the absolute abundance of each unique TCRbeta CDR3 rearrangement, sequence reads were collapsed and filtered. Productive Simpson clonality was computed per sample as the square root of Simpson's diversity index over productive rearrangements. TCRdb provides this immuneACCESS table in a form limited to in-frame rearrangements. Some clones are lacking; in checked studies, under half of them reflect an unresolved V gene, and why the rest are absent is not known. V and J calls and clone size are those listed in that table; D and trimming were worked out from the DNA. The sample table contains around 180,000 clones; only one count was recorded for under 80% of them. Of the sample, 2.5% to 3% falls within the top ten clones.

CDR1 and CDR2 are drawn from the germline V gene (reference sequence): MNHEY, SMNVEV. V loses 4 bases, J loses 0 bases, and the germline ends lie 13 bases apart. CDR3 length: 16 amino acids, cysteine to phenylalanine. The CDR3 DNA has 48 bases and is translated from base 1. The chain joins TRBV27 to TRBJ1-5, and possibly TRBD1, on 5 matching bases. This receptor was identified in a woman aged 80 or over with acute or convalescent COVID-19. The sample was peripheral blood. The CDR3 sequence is CASSSGRGDSNQPQHF. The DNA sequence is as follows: TGTGCCAGCAGTTCTGGGCGGGGGGATAGCAATCAGCCCCAGCATTTT.